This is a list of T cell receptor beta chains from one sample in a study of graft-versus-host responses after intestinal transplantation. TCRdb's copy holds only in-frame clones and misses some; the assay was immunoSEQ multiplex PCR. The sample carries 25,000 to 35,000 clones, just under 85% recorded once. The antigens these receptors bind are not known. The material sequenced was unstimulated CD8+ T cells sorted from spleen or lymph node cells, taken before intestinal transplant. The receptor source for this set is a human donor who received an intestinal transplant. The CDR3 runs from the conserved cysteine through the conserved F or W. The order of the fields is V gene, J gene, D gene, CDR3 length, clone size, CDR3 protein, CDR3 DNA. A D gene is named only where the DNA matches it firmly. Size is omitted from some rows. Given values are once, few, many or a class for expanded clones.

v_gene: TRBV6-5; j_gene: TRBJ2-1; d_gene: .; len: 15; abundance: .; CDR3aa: CASSYSIGLYNEQFF; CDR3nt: TGTGCCAGCAGTTACTCGATCGGTCTTTACAATGAGCAGTTCTTC
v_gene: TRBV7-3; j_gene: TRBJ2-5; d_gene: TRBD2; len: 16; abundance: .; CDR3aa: CASSYGPGRAGETQYF; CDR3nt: TGTGCCAGCAGCTATGGACCAGGGAGGGCCGGGGAGACCCAGTACTTC
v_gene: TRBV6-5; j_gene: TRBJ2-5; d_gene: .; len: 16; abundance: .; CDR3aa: CASSSPLGGAAETQYF; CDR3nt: TGTGCCAGCAGTTCCCCCCTTGGGGGGGCGGCGGAGACCCAGTACTTC
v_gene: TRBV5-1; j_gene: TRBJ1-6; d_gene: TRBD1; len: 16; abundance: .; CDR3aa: CASSLDPGGYNSPLHF; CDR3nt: TGCGCCAGCAGCTTGGATCCAGGGGGCTATAATTCACCCCTCCACTTT
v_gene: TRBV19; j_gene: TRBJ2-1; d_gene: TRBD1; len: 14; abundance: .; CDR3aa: CASSVTGTYNEQFF; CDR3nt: TGTGCCAGTAGTGTGACAGGGACCTACAATGAGCAGTTCTTC
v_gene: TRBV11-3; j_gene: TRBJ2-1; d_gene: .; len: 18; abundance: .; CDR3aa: CASSLMGQTSPAYNEQFF; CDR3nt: TGTGCCAGCAGCTTAATGGGACAAACCTCCCCAGCCTACAATGAGCAGTTCTTC
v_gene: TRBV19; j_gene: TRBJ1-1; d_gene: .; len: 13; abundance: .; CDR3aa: CASSIAAYTEAFF; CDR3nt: TGTGCCAGTAGTATTGCGGCGTACACTGAAGCTTTCTTT
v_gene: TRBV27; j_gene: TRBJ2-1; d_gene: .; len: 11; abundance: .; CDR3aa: CASSPGNEQFF; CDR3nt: TGTGCCAGCAGTCCCGGGAATGAGCAGTTCTTC
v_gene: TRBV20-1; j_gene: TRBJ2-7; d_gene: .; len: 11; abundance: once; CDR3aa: CSARSRYEQYF; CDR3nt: TGCAGTGCTAGATCGCGCTACGAGCAGTACTTC
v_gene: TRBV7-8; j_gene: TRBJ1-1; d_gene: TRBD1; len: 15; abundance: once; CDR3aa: CASSLNRGLNTEAFF; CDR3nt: TGTGCCAGCAGCTTAAACAGGGGCCTAAACACTGAAGCTTTCTTT
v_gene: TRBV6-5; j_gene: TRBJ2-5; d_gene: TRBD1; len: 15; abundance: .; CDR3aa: CASSSLTGGSETQYF; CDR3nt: TGTGCCAGCAGTTCACTGACAGGGGGCTCAGAGACCCAGTACTTC
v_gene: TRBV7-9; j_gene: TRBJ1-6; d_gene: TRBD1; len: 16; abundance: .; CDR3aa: CASSSRGDRGISPLHF; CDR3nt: TGTGCCAGCAGCTCGCGCGGGGACAGGGGAATTTCACCCCTCCACTTT
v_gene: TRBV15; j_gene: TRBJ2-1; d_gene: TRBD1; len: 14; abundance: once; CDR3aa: CATSWDRGSNEQFF; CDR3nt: TGTGCCACCAGTTGGGACAGGGGGAGTAATGAGCAGTTCTTC
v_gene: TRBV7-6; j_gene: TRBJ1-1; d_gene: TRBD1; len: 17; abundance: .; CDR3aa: CASRFLPGGQLNTEAFF; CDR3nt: TGTGCCAGCAGATTCCTCCCTGGGGGACAGTTGAACACTGAAGCTTTCTTT
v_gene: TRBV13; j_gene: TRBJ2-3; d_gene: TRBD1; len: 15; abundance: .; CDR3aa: CASSSGTEQTDTQYF; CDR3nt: TGTGCCAGCAGCTCTGGGACAGAACAAACAGATACGCAGTATTTT
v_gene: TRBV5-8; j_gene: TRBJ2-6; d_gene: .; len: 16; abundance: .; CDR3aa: CASSLLSLSGANVLTF; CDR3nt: TGTGCCAGCAGCTTGCTGAGCCTCTCTGGGGCCAACGTCCTGACTTTC
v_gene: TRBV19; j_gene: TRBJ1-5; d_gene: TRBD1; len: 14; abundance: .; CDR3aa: CASSIPGQHQPQHF; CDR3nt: TGTGCCAGTAGTATTCCGGGACAGCATCAGCCCCAGCATTTT
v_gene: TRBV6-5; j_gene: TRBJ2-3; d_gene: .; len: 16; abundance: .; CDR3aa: CASSSLDRSDTDTQYF; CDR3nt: TGTGCCAGCAGTTCCCTGGACAGAAGTGACACAGATACGCAGTATTTT
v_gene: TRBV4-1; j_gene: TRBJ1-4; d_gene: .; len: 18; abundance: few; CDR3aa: CASSQTWPGMSTNEKLFF; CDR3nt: TGCGCCAGCAGCCAGACCTGGCCGGGGATGAGCACTAATGAAAAACTGTTTTTT
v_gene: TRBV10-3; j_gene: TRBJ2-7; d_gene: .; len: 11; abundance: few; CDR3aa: CAIEGLYEQYF; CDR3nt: TGTGCCATCGAGGGTCTCTACGAGCAGTACTTC
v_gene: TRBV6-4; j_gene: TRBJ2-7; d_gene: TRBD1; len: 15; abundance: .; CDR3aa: CASSDGTGALGEQYF; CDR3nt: TGTGCCAGCAGTGACGGAACAGGGGCCCTAGGGGAGCAGTACTTC
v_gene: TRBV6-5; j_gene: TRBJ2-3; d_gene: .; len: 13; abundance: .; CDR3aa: CASSHATSPTQYF; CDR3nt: TGTGCCAGCAGTCACGCAACTAGCCCCACGCAGTATTTT
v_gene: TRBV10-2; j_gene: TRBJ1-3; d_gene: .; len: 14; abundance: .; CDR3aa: CASSGQPGMDTIYF; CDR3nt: TGCGCCAGCAGTGGCCAGCCAGGGATGGACACCATATATTTT
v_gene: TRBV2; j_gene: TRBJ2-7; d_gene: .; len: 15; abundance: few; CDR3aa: CASSDPDRLGDEQYF; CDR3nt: TGTGCCAGCAGTGACCCTGACAGACTTGGGGACGAGCAGTACTTC
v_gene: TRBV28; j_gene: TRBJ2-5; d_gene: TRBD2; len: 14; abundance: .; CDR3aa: CASSLARGEETQYF; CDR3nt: TGTGCCAGCAGTTTAGCGCGGGGGGAAGAGACCCAGTACTTC
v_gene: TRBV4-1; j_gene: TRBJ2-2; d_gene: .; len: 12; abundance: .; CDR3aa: CASSHGGGELFF; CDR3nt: TGCGCCAGCAGCCATGGAGGGGGGGAGCTGTTTTTT